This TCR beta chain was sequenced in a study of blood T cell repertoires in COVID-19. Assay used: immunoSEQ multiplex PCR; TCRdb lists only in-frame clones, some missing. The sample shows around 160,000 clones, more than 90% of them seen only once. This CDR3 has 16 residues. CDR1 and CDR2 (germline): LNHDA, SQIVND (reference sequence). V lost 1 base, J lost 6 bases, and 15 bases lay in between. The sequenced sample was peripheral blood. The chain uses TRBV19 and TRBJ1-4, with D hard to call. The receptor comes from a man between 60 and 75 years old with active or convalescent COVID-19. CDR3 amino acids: CASSIARSLDYEKLFF. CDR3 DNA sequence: TGTGCCAGTAGTATAGCCAGGTCCCTGGATTATGAAAAACTGTTTTTT. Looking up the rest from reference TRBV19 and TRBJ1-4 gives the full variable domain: DGGITQSPKYLFRKEGQNVTLSCEQNLNHDAMYWYRQDPGQGLRLIYYSQIVNDFQKGDIAEGYSVSREKKESFPLTVTSAQKNPTAFYLCASSIARSLDYEKLFFGSGTQLSVL.